A single sample is the source of the 11 T cell receptor beta chains below, sequenced in a study of cytomegalovirus exposure and HLA in healthy donors. PCR amplification relied on 60 Vbeta primers (plus 13 Jbeta primers). Generated by immunoSEQ multiplex PCR, the TCRdb table keeps only in-frame clones and is missing some. This repertoire shows fewer than 200,000 clones, less than 90% found once; its top ten account for around 4.1%. The sample was PBMCs. The source is a woman in her fifties or sixties in good health and CMV-seropositive.

This sequence joins TRBV5-4 and TRBJ2-3; D remains unclear. This CDR3 region has 16 residues. Germline V gene data show CDR1 as SGHNT and CDR2 as YYREEE (reference sequence). V lost 2 bases to trimming and J lost 0 bases, with 13 bases between them. Here the CDR3 DNA reads TGTGCCAGCAGCTTAGGTCGCGGATTAAGCACAGATACGCAGTATTTT. It specifies CASSLGRGLSTDTQYF.

The chain couples TRBV7-6 to TRBJ2-5; 7 bases map to TRBD1. With 6 bases clipped from V and 5 bases from J, the junction kept 6 bases outside the gene matches. The CDR3 consists of 13 residues. Germline V lookup: CDR1 SGHVS, CDR2 FNYEAQ. CDR3 DNA: TGTGCCAGCAGGTACAGGGGAGAGGAGACCCAGTACTTC. It encodes CASRYRGEETQYF.

Concerning this clone itself: This same CDR3 is encoded by further DNA sequences in the sample. This sequence joins TRBV18 and TRBJ1-5; 8 bases align to TRBD1. In germline, CDR1 is KGHSH, CDR2 LQKENI. V lost 3 bases, J lost 5 bases, and 3 bases stayed unmatched. This CDR3 is built from 14 residues. DNA of the CDR3: TGTGCCAGCTCACCTCAGGGGGCCGATCAGCCCCAGCATTTT. Amino acid sequence: CASSPQGADQPQHF.

The CDR3 protein is CASSFGTGAGGTEAFF. The CDR3 region has the DNA TGTGCCAGCAGTTTTGGGACAGGGGCGGGAGGAACTGAAGCTTTCTTT. The chain employs TRBV6-5 and TRBJ1-1; 10 nucleotides line up with TRBD1. With V trimmed by 4 bases and J by 5 bases, 10 bases remained unmatched. Germline values: CDR1 MNHEY, CDR2 SVGAGI. The CDR3 totals 16 residues.

The count of this clone is one. The chain employs TRBV18 and TRBJ2-1, with 9 bases aligning to TRBD2. The trim removed 2 bases at V and 5 bases at J, leaving 10 bases unmatched. The CDR3 loop spans 17 amino acids. Looked up from germline, CDR1 is KGHSH and CDR2 is LQKENI. The CDR3 region has the DNA TGTGCCAGCTCACCAATCGCGGGAGGGCCGGAAGACAATGAGCAGTTCTTC. Translated: CASSPIAGGPEDNEQFF.

The rearrangement joins TRBV6-5 to TRBJ2-3; 7 nucleotides match TRBD2. V lost 2 bases, J lost 6 bases, and 8 bases stayed unmatched. The CDR3 totals 15 residues. Germline V CDR1 and CDR2: MNHEY, SVGAGI. The CDR3 DNA follows: TGTGCCAGCAGTTACGCGTGGGGGGGAACCGATACGCAGTATTTT. Protein sequence: CASSYAWGGTDTQYF.

The rearrangement links TRBV7-9 to TRBJ1-2; D is ambiguous. This CDR3 region has 15 residues. The germline gives CDR1 SEHNR, CDR2 FQNEAQ (reference sequence). Trimming cost V 4 bases and J 4 bases, with 16 bases left between them. CDR3 amino acids: CASSYPSEVAYGYTF. Here the CDR3 DNA reads TGTGCCAGCAGCTACCCAAGTGAGGTCGCCTATGGCTACACCTTC.

The rearrangement uses TRBV6-6 and TRBJ1-1; a weak D match, TRBD1 (6 bases). The length of the CDR3 is 13 residues. Germline-derived CDR1 and CDR2 are MNHNY and SVGAGI (reference sequence). Trimming removed 6 bases from V and 5 bases from J, with 13 bases in between. The CDR3 here is CASRPDRPTEAFF. CDR3 nucleotides: TGTGCCAGCAGACCCGACAGGCCGACTGAAGCTTTCTTT.

This chain links TRBV7-3 with TRBJ1-1; D is undetermined. The CDR3 covers 14 residues. The germline V gene encodes CDR1 SGHTA and CDR2 FQGTGA. V gave up 5 bases and J gave up 5 bases, with 15 bases separating them. The CDR3 protein is CASSPERGRTEAFF. DNA of the CDR3: TGTGCCAGCAGCCCTGAACGAGGGAGAACTGAAGCTTTCTTT.

The rearrangement uses TRBV2 and TRBJ2-3; TRBD2 agrees at 10 bases. The length of the CDR3 is 16 residues. Trimming removed 5 bases from V and 3 bases from J; junction bases left unmatched: 8. Germline V gene sequence: CDR1 SNHLY, CDR2 FYNNEI. The CDR3 sequence is CASSRLLAGDTDTQYF. DNA of the CDR3: TGTGCCAGCAGTCGTCTTCTAGCGGGAGATACAGATACGCAGTATTTT.

The V gene is TRBV29-1, the J gene TRBJ1-4; D may be TRBD1 (5 bases). V lost 6 bases and J 8 bases, leaving 22 bases between the germline ends. This CDR3 region has 15 residues. Looked up from germline, CDR1 is SQVTM and CDR2 is ANQGSEA. CDR3 residues: CSVTGGSGRSEKLFF. CDR3 sequence (DNA): TGCAGCGTCACAGGAGGGAGTGGACGTAGCGAAAAACTGTTTTTT.